This passage covers 18 T cell receptor beta chains from one sample sequenced in a study of blood T cells in healthy people across ages. The use of a sample-barcoded 5' primer and a J-beta primer mix characterized a second PCR of roughly 6 to 12 cycles. MiXCR was run by TCRdb on the 5' RACE reads, yielding one entry per CDR3 protein. There are some 730,000 distinct CDR3 sequences in the sample; 22% occur only once, and under 25% lies in the top ten. The specimen was blood. These receptors came from a man between 65 and 79 years old in good health.

The rearrangement links TRBV12-3 or TRBV12-4 to TRBJ2-7; D ambiguous. Trimming removed 6 bases at V and 0 bases at J, with 9 bases between. The CDR3 covers 13 residues. The CDR3 loop reads CASSKQSSYEQYF. CDR3 DNA sequence: TGTGCCAGCAGCAAACAAAGCTCCTACGAGCAGTACTTC.

The chain combines TRBV7-9 with TRBJ2-3; D not certain. The CDR3 has 13 amino acids. V was shortened by 2 bases and J by 4 bases, with 7 bases between the two germline ends. Germline CDR1 SEHNR, CDR2 FQNEAQ (reference sequence). DNA for the CDR3: TGTGCCAGCAGCTTAAACAACCCAGATACGCAGTATTTT. It translates to CASSLNNPDTQYF.

The chain links TRBV15 to TRBJ1-5; D is ambiguous. CDR1 is LNHNV, CDR2 YYDKDF, per germline (reference sequence). V lost 1 base, J lost 5 bases, and 6 bases lay in between. There are 13 residues in the CDR3. In nucleotides, the CDR3 is TGTGCCACCAGCAGAGGGGTCGATCAGCCCCAGCATTTT. Residues: CATSRGVDQPQHF.

This chain links TRBV12-3 or TRBV12-4 with TRBJ2-5, with no clear D. The J call may be in error: the DNA end matches TRBJ2-1 better. This CDR3 is built from 11 residues. DNA of the CDR3: TGTGCCAGCAAATGGGTCAATGAGCAGTTCTTC. As protein: CASKWVNEQFF.

This clonotype was seen more than once but under ten times. V is TRBV6-5 and J is TRBJ1-4; 10 bases line up with TRBD1. From germline, CDR1 is MNHEY and CDR2 SVGAGI. The CDR3 is 16 residues long. The V gene end was trimmed by 6 bases and the J gene end by 8 bases; junction bases not matched to a gene: 12. The DNA for the CDR3 is TGTGCCAGCAGACAACCGGGACAGGGGTTAGAAGAAAAACTGTTTTTT. This translates into CASRQPGQGLEEKLFF.

The rearrangement links TRBV12-3 or TRBV12-4 to TRBJ2-5; D perhaps matches TRBD2 (6 bases). Trimming removed 2 bases from V and 7 bases from J, with 14 bases in between. The CDR3 runs 14 residues. CDR3 amino acids: CASSLLHSGGTQYF. CDR3 DNA sequence: TGTGCCAGCAGTTTATTGCACTCCGGGGGGACCCAGTACTTC.

The rearrangement joins TRBV5-1 to TRBJ1-5; D unresolved. With 0 bases removed from V and 4 bases from J, the gap between germline ends came to 11 bases. Germline CDR1 and CDR2: SGHRS and YFSETQ. The CDR3 contains 15 residues. The CDR3 DNA follows: TGCGCCAGCAGCTTGGAGCCGGGTAAGAATCAGCCCCAGCATTTT. Its translation: CASSLEPGKNQPQHF.

As for this clonotype: A junction boundary mismatches the germline segment, possibly from a read error. The gene calls are TRBV5-1 and TRBJ2-7; TRBD2 might be the D (5 bases). The CDR3 sequence is 14 residues long. Germline loops: CDR1 SGHRS, CDR2 YFSETQ. The CDR3 sequence is CASSLVVDSYGQYF. The CDR3 nucleotides are TGCGCCAGCAGCTTGGTGGTGGACTCCTACGGGCAGTACTTC.

This clonotype showed up many times. The chain has TRBV4-1 and TRBJ2-5; tentatively, D is TRBD1 (5 bases). The V gene lost 4 bases and the J gene lost 3 bases, with 15 bases spanning the gap. This CDR3 contains 15 residues. Germline V gene data show CDR1 as MGHRA and CDR2 as YSYEKL. Here the CDR3 reads CASSPGGQVKETQYF. The CDR3 nucleotides are TGCGCCAGCAGCCCTGGTGGACAAGTAAAAGAGACCCAGTACTTC.

Only a few counts were recorded for this clonotype. The chain carries TRBV2 and TRBJ1-5, with TRBD1 matching over 12 bases. V lost 3 bases and J lost 7; bases outside the gene matches: 4. The germline gives CDR1 SNHLY, CDR2 FYNNEI. This CDR3 spans 15 amino acids. CDR3 bases: TGTGCCAGCAGTGAGGGACAGGGGGCAGGGCAGCCCCAGCATTTT. This encodes CASSEGQGAGQPQHF.

In this sample, this clonotype turned up a few times. The V gene is TRBV30, the J gene TRBJ2-5, with a tentative D call TRBD1 (5 bases). CDR1 and CDR2 (germline): GTSNPN, SVGIG (reference sequence). The V end was cut by 4 bases, the J end by 2 bases, with 17 bases between. The CDR3 is 15 amino acids. The chain's CDR3 is CAWNGARVIQETQYF. Here the CDR3 DNA reads TGTGCCTGGAACGGAGCCAGGGTCATACAAGAGACCCAGTACTTC. The full variable domain, with the rest looked up from reference TRBV30 and TRBJ2-5, is SQTIHQWPATLVQPVGSPLSLECTVEGTSNPNLYWYRQAAGRGLQLLFYSVGIGQISSEVPQNLSASRPQDRQFILSSKKLLLSDSGFYLCAWNGARVIQETQYFGPGTRLLVL.

The V and J genes are TRBV2 and TRBJ2-1, with TRBD2 matching 13 bases. This CDR3 region has 15 residues. J lost 4 bases, V lost 6 bases, and 3 bases had no gene match. CDR1 is SNHLY, CDR2 FYNNEI, per germline. For the CDR3, the DNA is TGTGCCAGCAGCGGACTAGCGGGGGTATACAATGAGCAGTTCTTC. It yields the protein CASSGLAGVYNEQFF.

V and J are TRBV20-1 and TRBJ2-1; TRBD1 agrees at 9 bases. Trimming took 3 bases from V and 8 from J; bases not matched to a gene: 5. The V gene's germline CDR1 is DFQATT and CDR2 SNEGSKA (reference sequence). The length of the CDR3 is 13 residues. CDR3 in DNA: TGCAGTGCTAGGGACAGGGGCAGGCATGAGCAGTTCTTC. Encoded protein: CSARDRGRHEQFF.

J is TRBJ2-4 and V is TRBV7-9; tentatively, D is TRBD1 or TRBD2 (5 bases each). The CDR3 extends over 14 amino acids. Trimming left V 5 bases short and J 8 bases short, with 16 bases between. CDR1 and CDR2 from the germline V gene are SEHNR and FQNEAQ (reference sequence). CDR3 in amino acids: CASSTAGQEDIQYF. In nucleotides, the CDR3 is TGTGCCAGCAGCACCGCAGGGCAGGAGGACATTCAGTACTTC.

The V and J genes are TRBV18 and TRBJ2-7; possible D gene TRBD1, 6 bases. V gave up 4 bases and J gave up 2 bases, with 12 bases separating them. The CDR3 is 14 amino acids. Germline CDR1 reads KGHSH; CDR2 reads LQKENI. The CDR3 here is CASSRNHRAYEQYF. DNA of the CDR3: TGTGCCAGCTCACGAAACCACAGGGCCTACGAGCAGTACTTC.

This clonotype turned up a few times. This rearrangement joins TRBV4-3 to TRBJ1-2, with D maybe TRBD1 (5 bases). With 2 bases removed from V and 8 bases from J, the gap between germline ends came to 15 bases. Germline-derived CDR1 and CDR2 are LGHNA and YSLEER. The CDR3 is 14 amino acids. CDR3 in DNA: TGCGCCAGCAGCCAATGGGGCCCGGGAGACGGCTACACCTTC. Residues: CASSQWGPGDGYTF.

V is TRBV29-1 and J is TRBJ2-3; maybe TRBD1 (6 bases). CDR3 length equals 15 residues. Germline CDR1 and CDR2: SQVTM and ANQGSEA. The V and J ends lost 1 base and 2 bases respectively, with 13 bases between them. The CDR3, as DNA: TGCAGCGTTGAAGTTAAGGGGACAATCACAGATACGCAGTATTTT. This sequence encodes CSVEVKGTITDTQYF.

Regarding this clonotype: Its ends do not fully match the called genes, so a read error is possible. The genes are TRBV3-1 and TRBJ2-5, with D perhaps matching TRBD1 (5 bases). Per germline, CDR1 LGHDT and CDR2 YNNKEL (reference sequence). The CDR3 totals 14 residues. CDR3 amino acids: CASSQGVLGETQYF. The CDR3 nucleotides are TGTGCCAGCAGTCAAGGGGTCCTAGGAGAGACCCAGTACTTC.